This TCR beta chain was recorded in a study of regulatory T cells in long-lasting Graves disease. Time point described: newly diagnosed GD, antithyroid drugs for less than 3 months. The TCR library was prepared using RNA isolated from PBMCs. Libraries of TCR beta came from iRepertoire HTBI primers plus Arm-PCR of CDR3 regions. From the multiplex PCR reads, TCRdb called clonotypes with MiXCR, one entry per CDR3 protein. This table holds about 460,000 distinct CDR3 sequences, 13% to 15% found once. The CDR3 contains 15 residues. The trim removed 5 bases at V and 3 bases at J, leaving 10 bases unmatched. The V gene's germline CDR1 is LNHNV and CDR2 YYDKDF (reference sequence). These data also featured in a second study, about T cells in Graves' hyperthyroidism and ophthalmopathy.

The sequencing here drew on peripheral blood mononuclear cells (PBMCs), taken at new diagnosis, from a patient treated with antithyroid drugs. V is TRBV15 and J is TRBJ2-7, with 7 nucleotides matching TRBD1. This sequence was found in a woman in her forties or fifties with Graves disease. The CDR3 DNA sequence: TGTGCCACCAGCCGGTGGGGGACAGTCGACTACGAGCAGTACTTC. Translating gives CATSRWGTVDYEQYF.